This T cell receptor (beta chain) was identified in a study of molecular identifiers for immune sequencing clone quantification. General observations from the study: In cases of identical TCR molecules sharing a barcode, highly expanded clone sizes could be underestimated. Clones above 20 RNA copies contained over 99% of effector molecules and under 1% of naive molecules.

When naive CD8 T cells were sorted, they were gated as CD8+CD4-CCR7+CD45RA+. Germline CDR1 and CDR2: SGHTA and FQGNSA. J was trimmed by 4 bases and V by 5 bases; bases with no gene match: 8. This CDR3 comprises 14 residues. Concerning this clonotype itself: Antigen: not known.

Previously described methods and listed TCR primers produced bulk TCR libraries. TCRdb reprocessed the PCR reads with MiXCR, giving one entry per CDR3 protein. The sample includes some 580,000 distinct CDR3 sequences, roughly 23% of them seen just once. Material for sequencing was naive CD8+ T cells from blood, with Jurkat cell RNA spiked in. Subset described: FACS-sorted CD8+CD4-CCR7+CD45RA+ naive T cells. The rearrangement joins TRBV7-2 to TRBJ2-7, with 7 bases identical to TRBD1. The sequence was obtained from a human donor in good health. Some libraries in this study had Jurkat cell RNA spiked in. The chain's CDR3 is CASSGRDSRYEQYF. The CDR3 DNA reads TGTGCCAGCAGCGGCCGGGACAGCCGTTACGAGCAGTACTTC.